These 2 T cell receptor beta chains originate from one sample sequenced in a study of T-cell reconstitution after alpha-beta-depleted transplantation in children. TCRbeta library construction was performed incorporating unique molecular identifiers. From the PCR reads, TCRdb called clonotypes with MiXCR, one entry per CDR3 protein. Of around 530,000 distinct CDR3 sequences listed, over 25% are singletons. Specimen: PBMCs from the stem cell graft donor, collected from the stem cell graft. These receptors were obtained from a human donor who donated a stem cell graft to a child with aplastic anemia.

This clonotype has just a few counts. The V call is TRBV29-1, the J call TRBJ2-3; a weak D match, TRBD2 (6 bases). Trimming took off 4 bases at V and 4 bases at J, with 9 bases between the two ends. CDR1 is SQVTM, CDR2 ANQGSEA, per germline. The CDR3 consists of 12 residues. CDR3 DNA sequence: TGCAGCGTTGCGGGCGGGGCAGATACGCAGTATTTT. It is translated as CSVAGGADTQYF.

The table lists this clonotype with a count of one. The chain uses TRBV20-1 and TRBJ1-2; 7 bases are a match to TRBD1. This CDR3 spans 11 amino acids. V gave up 7 bases and J gave up 3 bases; unmatched junction bases: 2. CDR1 is DFQATT and CDR2 is SNEGSKA in the germline V gene (reference sequence). CDR3 residues: CSVQGDYGYTF. The DNA of the CDR3 is TGCAGTGTGCAGGGGGACTATGGCTACACCTTC.